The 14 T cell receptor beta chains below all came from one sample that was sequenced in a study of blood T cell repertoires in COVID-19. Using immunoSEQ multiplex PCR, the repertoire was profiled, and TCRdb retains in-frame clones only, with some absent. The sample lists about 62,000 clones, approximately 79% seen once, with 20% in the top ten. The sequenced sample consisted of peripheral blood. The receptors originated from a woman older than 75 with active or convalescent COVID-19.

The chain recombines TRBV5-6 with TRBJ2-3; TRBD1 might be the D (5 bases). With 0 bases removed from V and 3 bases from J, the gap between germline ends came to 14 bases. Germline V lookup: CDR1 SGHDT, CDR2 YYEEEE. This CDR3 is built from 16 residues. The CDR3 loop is CASSLVAAKGTDTQYF. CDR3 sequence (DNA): TGTGCCAGCAGCTTGGTGGCCGCGAAGGGGACAGATACGCAGTATTTT.

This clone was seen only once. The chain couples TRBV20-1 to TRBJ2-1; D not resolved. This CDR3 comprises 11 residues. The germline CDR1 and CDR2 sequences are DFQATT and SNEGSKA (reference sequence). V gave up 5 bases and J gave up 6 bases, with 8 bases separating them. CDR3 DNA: TGCAGTGCTTACGGTGGCAATGAGCAGTTCTTC. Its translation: CSAYGGNEQFF.

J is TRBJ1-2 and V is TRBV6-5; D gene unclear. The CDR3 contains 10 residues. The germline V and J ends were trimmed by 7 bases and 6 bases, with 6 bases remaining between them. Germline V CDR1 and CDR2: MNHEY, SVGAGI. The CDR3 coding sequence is TGTGCCAGCACCGTCCATGGCTACACCTTC. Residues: CASTVHGYTF.

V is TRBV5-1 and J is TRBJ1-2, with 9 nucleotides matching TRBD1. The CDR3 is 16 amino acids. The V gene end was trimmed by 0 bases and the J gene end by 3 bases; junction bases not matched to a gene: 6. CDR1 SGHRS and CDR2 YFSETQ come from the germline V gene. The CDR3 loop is CASSLGNTGGYYGYTF. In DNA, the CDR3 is TGCGCCAGCAGCTTGGGCAACACAGGGGGCTACTATGGCTACACCTTC. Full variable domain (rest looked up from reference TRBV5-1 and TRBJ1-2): KAGVTQTPRYLIKTRGQQVTLSCSPISGHRSVSWYQQTPGQGLQFLFEYFSETQRNKGNFPGRFSGRQFSNSRSEMNVSTLELGDSALYLCASSLGNTGGYYGYTFGSGTRLTVV.

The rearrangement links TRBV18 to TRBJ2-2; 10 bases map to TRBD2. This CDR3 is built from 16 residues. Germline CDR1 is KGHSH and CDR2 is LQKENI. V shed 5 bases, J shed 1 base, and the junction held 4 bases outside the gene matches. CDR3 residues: CASSFGLAVNTGELFF. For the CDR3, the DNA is TGTGCCAGCTCATTCGGACTAGCGGTGAACACCGGGGAGCTGTTTTTT. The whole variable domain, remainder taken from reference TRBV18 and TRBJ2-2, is NAGVMQNPRHLVRRRGQEARLRCSPMKGHSHVYWYRQLPEEGLKFMVYLQKENIIDESGMPKERFSAEFPKEGPSILRIQQVVRGDSAAYFCASSFGLAVNTGELFFGEGSRLTVL.

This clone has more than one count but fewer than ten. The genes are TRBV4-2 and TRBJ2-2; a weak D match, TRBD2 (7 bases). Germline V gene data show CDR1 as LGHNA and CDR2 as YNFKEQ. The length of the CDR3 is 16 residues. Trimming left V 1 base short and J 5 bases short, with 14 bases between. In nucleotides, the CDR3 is TGTGCCAGCAGCCAAGGGACAAGGGGGGGGACCGGGGAGCTGTTTTTT. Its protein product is CASSQGTRGGTGELFF.

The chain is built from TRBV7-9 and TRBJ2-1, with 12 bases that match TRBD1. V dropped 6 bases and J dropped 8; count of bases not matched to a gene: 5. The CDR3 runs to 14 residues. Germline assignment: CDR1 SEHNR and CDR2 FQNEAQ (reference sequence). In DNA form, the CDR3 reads TGTGCCAGCAGATCCGGGACAGGGGGCGATGAGCAGTTCTTC. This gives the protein CASRSGTGGDEQFF.

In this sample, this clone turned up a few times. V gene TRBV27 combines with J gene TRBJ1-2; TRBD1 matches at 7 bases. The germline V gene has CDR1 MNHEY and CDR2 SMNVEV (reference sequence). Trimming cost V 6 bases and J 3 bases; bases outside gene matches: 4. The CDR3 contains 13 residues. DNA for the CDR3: TGTGCCAGCAGAGAACAGGGGTACTATGGCTACACCTTC. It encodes CASREQGYYGYTF.

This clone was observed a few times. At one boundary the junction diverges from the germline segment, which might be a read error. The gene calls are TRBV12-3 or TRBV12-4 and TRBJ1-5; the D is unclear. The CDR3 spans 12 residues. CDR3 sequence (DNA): TGTGCCAGCAGTTTTAGCGATCAGCCCCAGCATTTT. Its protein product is CASSFSDQPQHF.

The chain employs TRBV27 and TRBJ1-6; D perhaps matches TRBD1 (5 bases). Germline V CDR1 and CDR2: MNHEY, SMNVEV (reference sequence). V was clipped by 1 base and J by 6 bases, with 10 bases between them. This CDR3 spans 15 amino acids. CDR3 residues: CASSLYGRANSPLHF. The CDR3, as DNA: TGTGCCAGCAGTTTATATGGCAGGGCTAATTCACCCCTCCACTTT.

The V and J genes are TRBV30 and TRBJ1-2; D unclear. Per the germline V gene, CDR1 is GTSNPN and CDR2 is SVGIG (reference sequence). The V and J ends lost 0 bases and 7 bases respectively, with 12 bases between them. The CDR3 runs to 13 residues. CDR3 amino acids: CAWSVSGIRGYTF. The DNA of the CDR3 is TGTGCCTGGAGTGTTTCCGGGATTCGTGGCTACACCTTC.

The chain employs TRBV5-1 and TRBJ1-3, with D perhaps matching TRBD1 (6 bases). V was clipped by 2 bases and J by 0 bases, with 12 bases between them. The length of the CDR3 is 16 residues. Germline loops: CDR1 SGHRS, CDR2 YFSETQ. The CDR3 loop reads CASSFQGSSSGNTIYF. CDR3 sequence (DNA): TGCGCCAGCAGCTTCCAGGGGTCTAGCTCTGGAAACACCATATATTTT. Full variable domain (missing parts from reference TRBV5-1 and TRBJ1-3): KAGVTQTPRYLIKTRGQQVTLSCSPISGHRSVSWYQQTPGQGLQFLFEYFSETQRNKGNFPGRFSGRQFSNSRSEMNVSTLELGDSALYLCASSFQGSSSGNTIYFGEGSWLTVV.

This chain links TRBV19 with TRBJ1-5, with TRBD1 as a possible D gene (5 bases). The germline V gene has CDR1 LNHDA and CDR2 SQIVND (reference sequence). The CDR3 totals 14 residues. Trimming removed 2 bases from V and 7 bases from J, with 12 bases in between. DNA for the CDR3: TGTGCCAGTAGTATATCGTGGTCAGGGCAGCCCCAGCATTTT. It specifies CASSISWSGQPQHF.

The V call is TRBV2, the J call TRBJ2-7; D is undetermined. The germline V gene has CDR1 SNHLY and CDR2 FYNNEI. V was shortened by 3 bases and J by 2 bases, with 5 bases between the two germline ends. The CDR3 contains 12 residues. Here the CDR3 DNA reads TGTGCCAGCAGTGACAGAACCTACGAGCAGTACTTC. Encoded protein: CASSDRTYEQYF.